The 30 T cell receptor beta chains reported below all come from one sample, sequenced in a study of STAT5B mutations in CD4+ large granular lymphocyte leukemia. Repertoires were generated with immunoSEQ multiplex PCR, while TCRdb's copy carries only in-frame clones and drops some. The repertoire has roughly 34,000 clones, just over 75% of them found once; the top ten carry roughly 7%. Sequenced: CD4+ T cells from blood buffy coats. These receptors were taken from a human donor in good health.

This clone appeared once. V usage is TRBV29-1 and J usage is TRBJ1-2, with TRBD1 identical over 7 bases. This CDR3 spans 13 amino acids. Germline V gene data show CDR1 as SQVTM and CDR2 as ANQGSEA. Trimming cost V 7 bases and J 5 bases; bases outside gene matches: 10. The CDR3 coding sequence is TGCAGCGCCCTCAGGGGGACGGAGTATGGCTACACCTTC. Translating gives CSALRGTEYGYTF.

The V and J genes are TRBV18 and TRBJ2-2; no clear D. V was pared by 4 bases and J by 3 bases, with 12 bases between. The CDR3 runs 15 residues. The V gene's germline CDR1 is KGHSH and CDR2 LQKENI. CDR3: CASSRRHGDTGELFF. CDR3 nucleotide sequence: TGTGCCAGCTCACGTCGGCACGGAGACACCGGGGAGCTGTTTTTT.

CDR3 DNA sequence: TGTGCCAGCAGCCCTCACGCGGGCTACACTGAAGCTTTCTTT. Its protein is CASSPHAGYTEAFF. The genes are TRBV7-9 and TRBJ1-1, with unresolved D. Germline loops: CDR1 SEHNR, CDR2 FQNEAQ (reference sequence). V lost 5 bases, J lost 3 bases, and 13 bases lay in between. CDR3 length: 14 residues.

The CDR3 nucleotides read TGTGCCAGCACCCCCGGCGGCGGGACTAACTATGGCTACACCTTC. Amino acids: CASTPGGGTNYGYTF. The genes are TRBV6-1 and TRBJ1-2, with unresolved D. Germline V gene sequence: CDR1 MNHNS, CDR2 SASEGT. Deletions cut 7 bases from V and 0 bases from J, with 15 bases between. This CDR3 has 15 amino acids.

V gene TRBV10-3 combines with J gene TRBJ2-2, with 8 bases lining up with TRBD2. The germline V gene encodes CDR1 ENHRY and CDR2 SYGVKD. This CDR3 has 14 residues. The ends lost 2 bases at V and 9 bases at J; junction bases unmatched: 5. CDR3 sequence: CAISEGTSARELFF. As DNA, the CDR3 is TGTGCCATCAGTGAGGGGACTAGTGCCCGGGAGCTGTTTTTT.

Concerning this clone itself: Germline is not matched at one junction end, which may reflect a read error. The rearrangement joins TRBV20-1 to TRBJ2-7, with D hard to call. CDR1 and CDR2 (germline): DFQATT, SNEGSKA (reference sequence). The CDR3 has 10 amino acids. CDR3 bases: TGCAGTGCTAGGTTCGGAGAAGAACACTTC. Translated: CSARFGEEHF.

V gene TRBV5-6 combines with J gene TRBJ2-7, with unresolved D. With 5 bases removed from V and 4 bases from J, the gap between germline ends came to 10 bases. The CDR3 covers 12 residues. CDR1 and CDR2 from the germline V gene are SGHDT and YYEEEE. The CDR3 here is CASSPQIYEQYF. The DNA of the CDR3 is TGTGCCAGCAGTCCACAGATATACGAGCAGTACTTC.

This chain links TRBV6-6 with TRBJ2-2, with D perhaps TRBD2 (6 bases). The CDR3 loop spans 15 amino acids. With 6 bases removed from V and 5 bases from J, the gap between germline ends came to 16 bases. Germline loops: CDR1 MNHNY, CDR2 SVGAGI (reference sequence). The chain's CDR3 is CASRHSGDGTGELFF. The CDR3 nucleotides read TGTGCCAGCAGACACTCGGGGGATGGAACCGGGGAGCTGTTTTTT.

The chain is built from TRBV11-2 and TRBJ2-3; either TRBD1 or TRBD2 may fit D (5 bases each). CDR1 and CDR2 (germline): SGHAT, FQNNGV. The CDR3 is 13 residues long. Trimming took 4 bases from V and 6 from J, leaving 11 bases between them. CDR3 coding DNA: TGTGCCAGCAGCTACCCCGGGACCGATACGCAGTATTTT. Translating gives CASSYPGTDTQYF.

The rearrangement joins TRBV19 to TRBJ2-6; 9 bases are shared with TRBD1. V lost 6 bases to trimming and J lost 4 bases; unmatched junction nucleotides: 4. The CDR3 runs 15 residues. Germline lookup yields CDR1 LNHDA and CDR2 SQIVND (reference sequence). CDR3 sequence reads: CASRGQGSGANVLTF. The CDR3 region has the DNA TGTGCCAGTAGAGGACAGGGGTCCGGGGCCAACGTCCTGACTTTC.

V is TRBV2 and J is TRBJ1-5; D perhaps matches TRBD1 (6 bases). V lost 7 bases, J lost 3 bases, and 10 bases lay in between. Germline lookup yields CDR1 SNHLY and CDR2 FYNNEI. This CDR3 is 13 amino acids long. This CDR3 is CASTGTSNQPQHF. In DNA form, the CDR3 reads TGTGCCAGCACCGGGACATCCAATCAGCCCCAGCATTTT. Variable domain in full (rest from reference TRBV2 and TRBJ1-5): EPEVTQTPSHQVTQMGQEVILRCVPISNHLYFYWYRQILGQKVEFLVSFYNNEISEKSEIFDDQFSVERPDGSNFTLKIRSTKLEDSAMYFCASTGTSNQPQHFGDGTRLSIL.

This chain connects TRBV7-9 to TRBJ1-2, with TRBD1 as a possible D gene (5 bases). V was trimmed by 5 bases and J by 0 bases, leaving 10 bases between them. The CDR3 has 14 residues. The germline V gene has CDR1 SEHNR and CDR2 FQNEAQ (reference sequence). CDR3 DNA: TGTGCCAGCAGCCGGGACGGGGCTAACTATGGCTACACCTTC. It is translated as CASSRDGANYGYTF.

The chain carries TRBV7-2 and TRBJ2-7, with 10 bases identical to TRBD2. J lost 7 bases, V lost 4 bases, and 7 bases had no gene match. The CDR3 is made up of 14 amino acids. CDR1 and CDR2 (germline): SGHTA, FQGNSA. The CDR3 nucleotides read TGTGCCAGCAGCTCTCTAGCGGGAGACAGGGAGCAGTACTTC. Translating gives CASSSLAGDREQYF.

The table lists this clone with a few counts. V and J are TRBV7-6 and TRBJ2-2; 9 positions agree with TRBD2. Germline CDR1 is SGHVS and CDR2 is FNYEAQ. V gave up 4 bases and J gave up 4 bases; unmatched junction bases: 4. This CDR3 is 15 amino acids long. The CDR3 DNA reads as TGTGCCAGCAGCTGGAGCGGGGGGACCACCGGGGAGCTGTTTTTT. This sequence encodes CASSWSGGTTGELFF.

The J gene is TRBJ2-7, the V gene TRBV6-6; TRBD2 agrees at 7 bases. Trimming removed 4 bases from V and 3 bases from J; junction bases left unmatched: 12. The germline V gene encodes CDR1 MNHNY and CDR2 SVGAGI (reference sequence). CDR3 length: 16 amino acids. The CDR3 region has the DNA TGTGCCAGCAGTTCTCCAAGGGGAGCGGGGAACTACGAGCAGTACTTC. Translation gives CASSSPRGAGNYEQYF.

The table lists this clone with a few counts. This rearrangement joins TRBV25-1 to TRBJ2-5; 12 nucleotides match TRBD2. Trimming removed 7 bases from V and 8 bases from J; junction bases left unmatched: 5. CDR3 length equals 13 residues. Germline CDR1 is MGHDK and CDR2 is SYGVNS. This CDR3 reads CASTSGGGTTQYF. CDR3 bases: TGTGCCAGCACTAGCGGGGGGGGAACCACCCAGTACTTC.

This chain connects TRBV5-1 to TRBJ2-2; no firm D call. Between the trimmed V and J ends, which lost 4 bases and 4 bases, there was a span of 17 bases. This CDR3 has 16 amino acids. Germline V gene data show CDR1 as SGHRS and CDR2 as YFSETQ. Here the CDR3 reads CASSPPRTLSTGELFF. The CDR3 bases are TGCGCCAGCAGCCCCCCGAGGACCCTGAGCACCGGGGAGCTGTTTTTT. The whole variable domain, remainder taken from reference TRBV5-1 and TRBJ2-2, is KAGVTQTPRYLIKTRGQQVTLSCSPISGHRSVSWYQQTPGQGLQFLFEYFSETQRNKGNFPGRFSGRQFSNSRSEMNVSTLELGDSALYLCASSPPRTLSTGELFFGEGSRLTVL.

CDR3 region: CASSQEMNRGYEQYF. CDR3 coding DNA: TGCGCCAGCAGCCAAGAAATGAACAGGGGCTACGAGCAGTACTTC. The chain couples TRBV4-1 to TRBJ2-7; 7 nucleotides match TRBD1. This CDR3 is built from 15 residues. The germline gives CDR1 MGHRA, CDR2 YSYEKL. V shed 0 bases and J 3 bases; nucleotides not matched to a gene: 5.

This chain connects TRBV5-4 to TRBJ2-1; D is ambiguous. CDR3 length: 12 residues. The germline gives CDR1 SGHNT, CDR2 YYREEE (reference sequence). V lost 4 bases and J 9 bases, leaving 11 bases between the germline ends. CDR3 in DNA: TGTGCCAGCAGCGAGACCTGGAGTGAGCAGTTCTTC. This codes for CASSETWSEQFF.

The chain is built from TRBV18 and TRBJ2-7, with D uncertain. Trimming pared 3 bases from V and 6 bases from J, leaving 15 bases between. Germline V gives CDR1 KGHSH, CDR2 LQKENI. The CDR3 runs 14 residues. The CDR3 protein is CASSPATTRGEQYF. In DNA form, the CDR3 reads TGTGCCAGCTCACCTGCGACAACGAGAGGCGAGCAGTACTTC.

Only a few counts were recorded for this clone. The chain joins TRBV7-3 to TRBJ2-2, with a tentative D call TRBD2 (5 bases). CDR1 is SGHTA, CDR2 FQGTGA, per germline. V dropped 7 bases and J dropped 4 bases, with 13 bases sitting between them. The CDR3 extends over 14 amino acids. CDR3 sequence reads: CASTPRGSTGELFF. DNA for the CDR3: TGTGCCAGCACCCCTCGGGGTTCCACCGGGGAGCTGTTTTTT. The full variable domain, its missing parts supplied by reference TRBV7-3 and TRBJ2-2, is GAGVSQTPSNKVTEKGKYVELRCDPISGHTALYWYRQSLGQGPEFLIYFQGTGAADDSGLPNDRFFAVRPEGSVSTLKIQRTERGDSAVYLCASTPRGSTGELFFGEGSRLTVL.

V is TRBV5-1 and J is TRBJ1-2, with a tentative D call TRBD1 (6 bases). Per germline, CDR1 SGHRS and CDR2 YFSETQ. The ends were cut back, 3 bases at V and 7 bases at J, with 22 bases in the middle. The CDR3 runs 16 residues. CDR3 nucleotide sequence: TGCGCCAGCAGCTCGCCCTCCGGGGGCAAGGATCTTGGCTACACCTTC. Protein: CASSSPSGGKDLGYTF.

The V call is TRBV19, the J call TRBJ1-1; D is undetermined. Trimming left V 7 bases short and J 6 bases short, with 9 bases between. Germline assignment: CDR1 LNHDA and CDR2 SQIVND (reference sequence). The CDR3 extends over 11 amino acids. This chain's CDR3 is CASNLGPEAFF. Here the CDR3 DNA reads TGTGCCAGTAATCTGGGCCCTGAAGCTTTCTTT.

The chain recombines TRBV5-1 with TRBJ2-3; TRBD2 is a possible D gene (6 bases). This CDR3 spans 15 amino acids. V gave up 2 bases and J gave up 0 bases, with 10 bases separating them. Germline V gene sequence: CDR1 SGHRS, CDR2 YFSETQ. The CDR3 spells CASSFDGLSTDTQYF. CDR3 nucleotide sequence: TGCGCCAGCAGCTTCGACGGACTAAGCACAGATACGCAGTATTTT.

This clone is labeled as medium-sized. The chain is built from TRBV11-3 and TRBJ1-3; D possibly corresponds to TRBD1 (5 bases). The germline V gene has CDR1 SGHNT and CDR2 YENEEA. The CDR3 contains 15 residues. Between the trimmed V and J ends, which lost 0 bases and 3 bases, there was a span of 9 bases. The CDR3 here is CASSLDREGGNTIYF. CDR3 nucleotides: TGTGCCAGCAGCTTAGACAGGGAGGGTGGAAACACCATATATTTT.

This sequence joins TRBV5-6 and TRBJ2-2; D is undetermined. The CDR3 sequence is 16 residues long. Germline V gene sequence: CDR1 SGHDT, CDR2 YYEEEE. Trimming took off 0 bases at V and 1 base at J, with 10 bases between the two ends. CDR3 DNA sequence: TGTGCCAGCAGCTTGGAGGTCGCCAGGAACACCGGGGAGCTGTTTTTT. Amino acid sequence: CASSLEVARNTGELFF.

This clone was seen only once. The V call is TRBV18, the J call TRBJ2-5; 8 nucleotides match TRBD1. V shed 5 bases, J shed 1 base, and the junction held 6 bases outside the gene matches. The CDR3 totals 15 residues. Per the germline V gene, CDR1 is KGHSH and CDR2 is LQKENI. CDR3 in amino acids: CASSSLTGGQETQYF. Here the CDR3 DNA reads TGTGCCAGCTCATCTCTCACAGGGGGCCAAGAGACCCAGTACTTC.

The J gene is TRBJ2-5, the V gene TRBV18; TRBD1 or TRBD2 may be the D gene (5 bases each). The CDR3 runs 12 residues. Germline V lookup: CDR1 KGHSH, CDR2 LQKENI. V lost 3 bases and J lost 4, with 6 bases in between. CDR3 amino acids: CASSPGGETQYF. CDR3 in DNA: TGTGCCAGCTCACCTGGGGGAGAGACCCAGTACTTC.

The DNA of the CDR3 is TGTGCCAGCAGCGTACTAGCAGGACCCACCTACGAGCAGTACTTC. This translates into CASSVLAGPTYEQYF. The J gene is TRBJ2-7, the V gene TRBV9, with D perhaps TRBD2 (5 bases). CDR1 is SGDLS, CDR2 YYNGEE, per germline. This CDR3 is 15 amino acids long. The V and J ends lost 1 base and 2 bases respectively, with 13 bases between them.

The chain links TRBV14 to TRBJ2-6; the match to TRBD1 covers 9 bases. J gave up 2 bases and V 4 bases, and 15 bases lay outside the gene matches. This CDR3 spans 20 amino acids. Germline CDR1 SGHDN, CDR2 FVKESK. The CDR3 DNA sequence: TGTGCCAGCAGCCCAGTCCCGGGACAGGGCAGAAGTGCTGGGGCCAACGTCCTGACTTTC. Translation: CASSPVPGQGRSAGANVLTF.